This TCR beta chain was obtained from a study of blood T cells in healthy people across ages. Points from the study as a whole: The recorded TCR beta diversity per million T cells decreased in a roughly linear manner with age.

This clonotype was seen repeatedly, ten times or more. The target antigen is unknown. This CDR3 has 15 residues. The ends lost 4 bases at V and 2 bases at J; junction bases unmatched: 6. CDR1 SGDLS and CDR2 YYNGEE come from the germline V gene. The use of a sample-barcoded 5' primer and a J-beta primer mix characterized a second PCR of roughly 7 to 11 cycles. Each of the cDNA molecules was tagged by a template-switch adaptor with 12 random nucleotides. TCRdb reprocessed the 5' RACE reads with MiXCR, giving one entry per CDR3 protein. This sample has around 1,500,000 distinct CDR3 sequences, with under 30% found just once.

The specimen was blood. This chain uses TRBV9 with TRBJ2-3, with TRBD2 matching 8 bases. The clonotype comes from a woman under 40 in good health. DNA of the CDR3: TGTGCCAGCAGCCTACTAGCGGACCCCACAGATACGCAGTATTTT. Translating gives CASSLLADPTDTQYF.